This T cell receptor beta chain was sequenced during a study of siplizumab effects on memory and regulatory T cells. V was clipped by 3 bases and J by 2 bases, with 11 bases between them. CDR1 is GTSNPN and CDR2 is SVGIG in the germline V gene (reference sequence). CDR3 size: 13 residues. Clones were read by immunoSEQ multiplex PCR, and TCRdb kept only the in-frame ones, dropping some. The table has over 100,000 clones, approximately 90% seen once. The chain links TRBV30 to TRBJ2-7; D gene ambiguous. The sequence derives from a human donor in good health. The material sequenced was CD4+ T cells sorted from blood. CDR3 region: CAWSFGTAYEQYF. The CDR3 DNA follows: TGTGCCTGGAGCTTTGGTACGGCCTACGAGCAGTACTTC.